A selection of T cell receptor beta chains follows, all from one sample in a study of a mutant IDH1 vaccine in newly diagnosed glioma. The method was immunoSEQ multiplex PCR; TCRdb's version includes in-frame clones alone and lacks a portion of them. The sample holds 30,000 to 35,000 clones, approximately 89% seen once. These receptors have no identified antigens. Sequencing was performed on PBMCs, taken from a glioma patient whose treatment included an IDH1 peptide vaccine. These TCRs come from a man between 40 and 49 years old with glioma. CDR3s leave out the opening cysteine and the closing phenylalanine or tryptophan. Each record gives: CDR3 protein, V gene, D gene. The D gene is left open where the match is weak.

ASSLLATYNEQF	TRBV13	.
AWNRVQGNYGYT	TRBV30	.
ASSILPGGAQH	TRBV19	.
SVEDRFTSVSTDTQY	TRBV29-1	TRBD2
ASSFGRGITNEQF	TRBV5-6	.
ASSSSGWVGETQY	TRBV7-8	.
ASSQDGLSGGTDTQY	TRBV4-2	.
ASREDRVSGYT	TRBV19	TRBD1
ASSLEQGSYRMNTEAF	TRBV5-1	.
ASSQDRASRVYEQY	TRBV4-3	.
ASSSEQY	TRBV6-4	.
ASSPPGTSGVNEQF	TRBV6-6	TRBD2
ASSSPGLAYNEQF	TRBV18	.
ASSNSRGQNIQY	TRBV28	.
ASSDRIVSGNTIY	TRBV10-2	.
ASSPADYNEKLF	TRBV6-5	.
ASSLVGVANTEAF	TRBV7-9	.
ASSYSEGTGGKLF	TRBV6-5	.
ASSGQGAAEAF	TRBV7-2	TRBD1